These T cell receptor beta chains were read from a single sample in a study of T cells after yellow fever vaccination. Each CDR3 protein is one row after TCRdb ran MiXCR on the 5' RACE reads. The repertoire holds 320,000 or so distinct CDR3 sequences, about 8.3% seen once, with roughly a sixth in the top ten. The specimen was PBMCs, collected about 49 days after the first yellow fever vaccination. The receptor source for this set is a man between 18 and 35 years old who received the YFV17D yellow fever vaccine. The CDR3 runs from the conserved cysteine through the conserved F or W. A D gene is named only where the DNA matches it firmly. Clone size appears in some rows only: once, few, many, or a class for an expanded clone.

D	J	length	V	size	CDR3	DNA
-	TRBJ2-1	13	TRBV5-1	-	CASSYRTENEQFF	TGCGCCAGCAGCTATCGGACTGAAAATGAGCAGTTCTTC
TRBD1	TRBJ1-2	14	TRBV18	few	CASSLPGQADGYTF	TGTGCCAGCTCCCTCCCGGGACAGGCGGACGGCTACACCTTC
-	TRBJ1-3	22	TRBV5-1	-	CASSLVFLAQGPYDDSGNTIYF	TGCGCCAGCAGCTTGGTTTTTTTAGCGCAGGGACCTTATGACGACTCTGGAAACACCATATATTTT
-	TRBJ1-3	18	TRBV4-3	-	CASSHSLTAGISGNTIYF	TGCGCCAGCAGCCACAGCCTCACCGCGGGGATCTCTGGAAACACCATATATTTT
-	TRBJ1-1	14	TRBV29-1	-	CSVGMGGNRTEAFF	TGCAGCGTTGGGATGGGGGGGAATCGGACTGAAGCTTTCTTT
TRBD2	TRBJ2-1	16	TRBV7-7	many	CASSLGGTSGGNEQFF	TGTGCCAGCAGCTTAGGGGGGACTAGCGGGGGCAATGAGCAGTTCTTC
TRBD2	TRBJ2-1	15	TRBV5-1	few	CASSTSGDGYNEQFF	TGCGCCAGCAGCACTAGCGGGGACGGATACAATGAGCAGTTCTTC
-	TRBJ1-6	14	TRBV12-3/TRBV12-4	few	CASSLGGPNSPLHF	TGTGCCAGCAGTTTAGGGGGGCCTAATTCACCCCTCCACTTT
TRBD2	TRBJ2-5	15	TRBV7-2	-	CASSLSGGARETQYF	TGTGCCAGCAGCCTTAGCGGGGGGGCGCGAGAGACCCAGTACTTC
-	TRBJ2-1	16	TRBV6-1	few	CASSEMGVPMYNEQFF	TGTGCCAGCAGTGAAATGGGGGTCCCCATGTACAATGAGCAGTTCTTC
-	TRBJ2-2	16	TRBV7-6	-	CASSLVGPPTPGELFF	TGTGCCAGCAGCTTAGTAGGGCCCCCGACCCCCGGGGAGCTGTTTTTT
-	TRBJ1-1	15	TRBV28	-	CASSFSGRGSTEAFF	TGTGCCAGCAGTTTTTCGGGGCGCGGGAGCACTGAAGCTTTCTTT
-	TRBJ2-7	12	TRBV5-1	-	CASSYRSEEQYF	TGCGCCAGCAGCTACAGGTCTGAAGAGCAGTACTTC
TRBD2	TRBJ2-3	13	TRBV6-2/TRBV6-3	-	CASSGGFTDTQYF	TGTGCCAGCTCGGGGGGATTCACAGATACGCAGTATTTT
-	TRBJ1-5	16	TRBV7-3	-	CASSYLAVKLNQPQHF	TGTGCCAGCAGCTACTTGGCTGTGAAGTTGAATCAGCCCCAGCATTTT
-	TRBJ2-4	17	TRBV19	few	CASSIDRRQLAKNIQYF	TGTGCCAGTAGTATAGACAGAAGACAGCTAGCCAAAAACATTCAGTACTTC
-	TRBJ2-7	14	TRBV12-3/TRBV12-4	-	CASTSDGGRYEQYF	TGTGCCAGCACCTCCGACGGGGGTCGCTACGAGCAGTACTTC
-	TRBJ2-6	18	TRBV5-1	many	CASSRIQLQGGGANVLTF	TGCGCCAGCAGCCGAATCCAATTACAGGGAGGAGGGGCCAACGTCCTGACTTTC
-	TRBJ2-3	13	TRBV5-4	-	CASNLPLSDTQYF	TGTGCCAGCAACCTTCCCCTGTCAGATACGCAGTATTTT
-	TRBJ2-3	14	TRBV28	few	CASSFGILTDTQYF	TGTGCCAGCAGTTTTGGGATCCTCACAGATACGCAGTATTTT
-	TRBJ1-5	15	TRBV4-3	-	CASSQDRGGLQPQHF	TGCGCCAGCAGCCAAGATCGCGGAGGGCTCCAGCCCCAGCATTTT
TRBD1	TRBJ2-3	15	TRBV7-2	few	CASSWTGPIRDTQYF	TGTGCCAGCAGCTGGACAGGGCCTATCCGAGATACGCAGTATTTT
-	TRBJ2-3	15	TRBV29-1	few	CSVESGNPSTDTQYF	TGCAGCGTTGAGAGTGGGAACCCTAGCACAGATACGCAGTATTTT